Below, 13 T cell receptor beta chains from the same sample are listed, as sequenced in a study of blood T cell repertoires in COVID-19. Sequencing used immunoSEQ multiplex PCR; TCRdb keeps in-frame clones, though not all of them. This table holds 200,000 to 300,000 clones, around 87% found once. The source material was peripheral blood. Every receptor here comes from an older woman with COVID-19, enrolled during active disease.

The rearrangement links TRBV11-2 to TRBJ2-1, with D possibly TRBD2 on 5 matching bases. Trimming left V 5 bases short and J 3 bases short, with 14 bases between. Germline lookup yields CDR1 SGHAT and CDR2 FQNNGV. The CDR3 has 15 amino acids. CDR3 in DNA: TGTGCCAGCAGCCACCTGCGGGCGAACTACAATGAGCAGTTCTTC. Residues: CASSHLRANYNEQFF.

The rearrangement joins TRBV4-1 to TRBJ2-2; a possible D gene is TRBD1 (5 bases). CDR1 is MGHRA and CDR2 is YSYEKL in the germline V gene. This CDR3 region has 16 residues. V was trimmed by 4 bases and J by 7 bases, leaving 19 bases between them. This CDR3 is CASSPLASPQGGELFF. The CDR3 coding sequence is TGCGCCAGCAGCCCCCTGGCGAGTCCCCAGGGCGGGGAGCTGTTTTTT.

This sequence joins TRBV11-2 and TRBJ1-2; TRBD1 is a possible D gene (6 bases). The CDR3 contains 14 residues. The V gene lost 1 base and the J gene lost 6 bases, with 12 bases spanning the gap. Looked up from germline, CDR1 is SGHAT and CDR2 is FQNNGV. The CDR3 is CASSLVRGIDGYTF. CDR3 nucleotides: TGTGCCAGCAGCTTAGTGAGGGGGATCGATGGCTACACCTTC.

This chain links TRBV6-5 with TRBJ1-2; D ambiguous. From germline, CDR1 is MNHEY and CDR2 SVGAGI. The V gene lost 11 bases and the J gene lost 8 bases, with 15 bases spanning the gap. CDR3 length: 11 amino acids. CDR3 region: CACRGVGGYTF. The CDR3 DNA is TGTGCCTGCCGCGGGGTAGGCGGCTACACCTTC.

The V and J genes are TRBV28 and TRBJ1-5; 8 bases agree with TRBD1. There are 16 residues in the CDR3. The V gene end was trimmed by 6 bases and the J gene end by 0 bases; junction bases not matched to a gene: 7. CDR1 and CDR2 from the germline V gene are MDHEN and SYDVKM. CDR3 sequence: CASRGGTGNSNQPQHF. DNA of the CDR3: TGTGCCAGCAGAGGGGGGACAGGAAATAGCAATCAGCCCCAGCATTTT.

This clone was detected a few times. The gene calls are TRBV28 and TRBJ1-2; D possibly corresponds to TRBD1 (5 bases). The V gene's germline CDR1 is MDHEN and CDR2 SYDVKM. The V gene lost 3 bases and the J gene lost 8 bases, with 22 bases spanning the gap. The CDR3 extends over 16 amino acids. DNA of the CDR3: TGTGCCAGCAGTTTTGCGAGCTCACCGAGGGGAGGGGGCTACACCTTC. This translates into CASSFASSPRGGGYTF.

The sample holds one count of this clone. The sample carries other DNA sequences with the same CDR3. This chain joins TRBV18 and TRBJ1-1; 7 nucleotides line up with TRBD1. This CDR3 contains 13 residues. In germline, CDR1 is KGHSH, CDR2 LQKENI. Trimming cost V 4 bases and J 2 bases; bases outside gene matches: 1. CDR3 residues: CASSRTGNTEAFF. In nucleotides, the CDR3 is TGTGCCAGCTCACGGACAGGAAACACTGAAGCTTTCTTT.

The gene calls are TRBV12-3 or TRBV12-4 and TRBJ1-2, with 9 positions matching TRBD1. CDR3 length: 13 amino acids. V shed 1 base, J shed 8 bases, and the junction held 2 bases outside the gene matches. The chain's CDR3 is CASSLGTGVGYTF. The DNA for the CDR3 is TGTGCCAGCAGTTTAGGGACAGGGGTCGGCTACACCTTC.

The V and J genes are TRBV29-1 and TRBJ2-1; tentatively, D is TRBD2 (6 bases). The length of the CDR3 is 13 residues. The germline V gene has CDR1 SQVTM and CDR2 ANQGSEA. Trimming pared 6 bases from V and 0 bases from J, leaving 9 bases between. DNA of the CDR3: TGCAGCGTGACTAGTCCCTCCTACAATGAGCAGTTCTTC. Its protein product is CSVTSPSYNEQFF.

V is TRBV9 and J is TRBJ1-6; 9 bases align to TRBD1. J gave up 8 bases and V 0 bases, and 3 bases lay outside the gene matches. Germline-derived CDR1 and CDR2 are SGDLS and YYNGEE. This CDR3 has 15 amino acids. The CDR3: CASSVAGTGHSPLHF. CDR3 nucleotides: TGTGCCAGCAGCGTAGCGGGGACAGGGCATTCACCCCTCCACTTT.

The chain joins TRBV6-5 to TRBJ2-1; perhaps TRBD2 as D (6 bases). Germline CDR1 MNHEY, CDR2 SVGAGI. Trimming pared 5 bases from V and 10 bases from J, leaving 9 bases between. This CDR3 has 11 residues. The DNA for the CDR3 is TGTGCCAGCAGTCCTGGACTAGAGCAGTTCTTC. Translated, it gives CASSPGLEQFF.

The V and J genes are TRBV19 and TRBJ2-3; 10 bases are a match to TRBD2. This CDR3 has 17 amino acids. The trim removed 0 bases at V and 0 bases at J, leaving 3 bases unmatched. Germline V lookup: CDR1 LNHDA, CDR2 SQIVND (reference sequence). CDR3 sequence: CASSIEGLAESTDTQYF. CDR3 nucleotides: TGTGCCAGTAGTATAGAAGGACTAGCGGAAAGCACAGATACGCAGTATTTT.

This sequence joins TRBV5-1 and TRBJ2-2; no firm D call. The V end was cut by 0 bases, the J end by 7 bases, with 13 bases between. The germline CDR1 and CDR2 sequences are SGHRS and YFSETQ. This CDR3 spans 15 amino acids. The CDR3 DNA follows: TGCGCCAGCAGCTTGGAATCTAGTATAATCGGGGAGCTGTTTTTT. Protein product: CASSLESSIIGELFF.